The 10 T cell receptor beta chains below come from one sample, sequenced in a study of T cell responses to AZD1222 COVID-19 vaccine. This table comes from immunoSEQ multiplex PCR, and its TCRdb copy is limited to in-frame clones, with some not included. The table has just under 150,000 clones, roughly 86% seen once. The material sequenced was peripheral blood, taken 28 days after the second dose of the MenACWY control vaccine. These receptors originate from an adult who received the MenACWY meningococcal vaccine as a control.

The chain carries TRBV11-2 and TRBJ2-2; tentative D call: TRBD2 (5 bases). Trimming removed 8 bases from V and 1 base from J, with 20 bases in between. Germline V gene lookup returns CDR1 SGHAT and CDR2 FQNNGV. This CDR3 spans 17 amino acids. The CDR3 sequence is CASLRVVGAQNTGELFF. In nucleotides, the CDR3 is TGTGCCAGCCTTCGGGTGGTGGGAGCCCAGAACACCGGGGAGCTGTTTTTT.

The gene calls are TRBV5-1 and TRBJ1-1; tentatively, D is TRBD1 (5 bases). This CDR3 spans 15 amino acids. The V and J ends lost 4 bases and 1 base respectively, with 14 bases between them. Germline V gene sequence: CDR1 SGHRS, CDR2 YFSETQ. For the CDR3, the DNA is TGCGCCAGCAGCGTGGTTTTAGGGGAGAACACTGAAGCTTTCTTT. It yields the protein CASSVVLGENTEAFF. Looking up the rest from reference TRBV5-1 and TRBJ1-1 gives the full variable domain: KAGVTQTPRYLIKTRGQQVTLSCSPISGHRSVSWYQQTPGQGLQFLFEYFSETQRNKGNFPGRFSGRQFSNSRSEMNVSTLELGDSALYLCASSVVLGENTEAFFGQGTRLTVV.

The genes are TRBV2 and TRBJ2-1, with D possibly TRBD2 on 6 matching bases. The germline CDR1 and CDR2 sequences are SNHLY and FYNNEI. Trimming cost V 10 bases and J 3 bases, with 16 bases left between them. The CDR3 consists of 14 residues. The CDR3 region has the DNA TGTGCCATCATTCGGGACTTCAACTACAATGAGCAGTTCTTC. Amino acids: CAIIRDFNYNEQFF.

The chain recombines TRBV13 with TRBJ2-7; D is undetermined. This CDR3 contains 16 residues. Germline V gene sequence: CDR1 PRHDT, CDR2 FYEKMQ (reference sequence). The ends were cut back, 0 bases at V and 3 bases at J, with 15 bases in the middle. The CDR3 here is CASSLGYRTADYEQYF. The CDR3 coding sequence is TGTGCCAGCAGCTTAGGATACCGGACGGCAGACTACGAGCAGTACTTC.

In the case of this clone: A read error may produce the germline difference seen at one junction end. The J gene is TRBJ1-2, the V gene TRBV24-1; no firm D call. The germline gives CDR1 KGHDR, CDR2 SFDVKD. The CDR3 is made up of 13 amino acids. The CDR3 reads CAASDFGSYGYTF. DNA of the CDR3: TGTGCCGCCAGTGATTTTGGCAGCTATGGCTACACCTTC.

This clone showed up just once. CDR3 sequence reads: CATDRGGAVGELFF. The CDR3 bases are TGTGCCACCGATCGCGGGGGGGCCGTCGGGGAGCTGTTTTTT. The chain recombines TRBV7-2 with TRBJ2-2, with 9 positions matching TRBD2. V shed 10 bases, J shed 7 bases, and the junction held 10 bases outside the gene matches. This CDR3 region has 14 residues. CDR1 and CDR2 (germline): SGHTA, FQGNSA. The full variable domain, its missing parts supplied by reference TRBV7-2 and TRBJ2-2, is GAGVSQSPSNKVTEKGKDVELRCDPISGHTALYWYRQSLGQGLEFLIYFQGNSAPDKSGLPSDRFSAERTGGSVSTLTIQRTQQEDSAVYLCATDRGGAVGELFFGEGSRLTVL.

V and J are TRBV21-1 and TRBJ2-7. TRBV21-1 is a recognized pseudogene. The CDR3 loop spans 17 amino acids. CDR3 DNA: TGTGCCAGCAGCAACCAGTGGGTAGGGCAGGCGGCCTACGAGCAGTACTTC. The encoded protein is CASSNQWVGQAAYEQYF.

This chain uses TRBV13 with TRBJ1-1; 9 bases are shared with TRBD1. Per germline, CDR1 PRHDT and CDR2 FYEKMQ (reference sequence). Losses at the gene ends were 4 bases for V and 10 bases for J; bases not matched to a gene: 4. The CDR3 loop spans 12 amino acids. The CDR3 DNA reads TGTGCCAGCAGCTGGGGACAGGGCCCAGCTTTCTTT. Protein product: CASSWGQGPAFF.

This clone was counted a single time. The chain combines TRBV5-1 with TRBJ2-7; no clear D gene. The germline V and J ends were trimmed by 4 bases and 0 bases, with 17 bases remaining between them. The length of the CDR3 is 16 residues. Germline V gene lookup returns CDR1 SGHRS and CDR2 YFSETQ. The CDR3 protein is CASSLLPRPSSYEQYF. CDR3 coding DNA: TGCGCCAGCAGCCTCCTTCCTCGACCTAGCTCCTACGAGCAGTACTTC.

Ten or more counts support this clone. V usage is TRBV2 and J usage is TRBJ1-2, with 9 bases aligning to TRBD1. With 5 bases clipped from V and 8 bases from J, the junction kept 6 bases outside the gene matches. The CDR3 runs to 13 residues. Germline CDR1 SNHLY, CDR2 FYNNEI. For the CDR3, the DNA is TGTGCCAGCAGTTCCCGACAGGGGGAAGGCTACACCTTC. It encodes CASSSRQGEGYTF.